The sample holds one count of the clone carrying this T cell receptor (beta chain). What it recognizes is unknown. These data belong to a study of T cell responses to AZD1222 COVID-19 vaccine. Regarding the study as a whole: The donor cohort was predominantly white British with a female majority, and clonal diversity may have been underestimated. The study sampled repertoires only after the peak T cell response. Nearly half of unique spike-specific TCRs reportedly avoided B.1.351 and B.1.1.7 mutated regions.

This CDR3 comprises 15 residues. J gave up 9 bases and V 1 base, and 10 bases lay outside the gene matches. The germline V gene encodes CDR1 KGHSH and CDR2 LQKENI. Method: immunoSEQ multiplex PCR; TCRdb's copy keeps in-frame clones and lacks some. Among about 80,000 clones listed, about nine tenths were seen once. The TCR was taken from an adult in good health. This chain joins TRBV18 and TRBJ2-3, with 7 bases that match TRBD2. The specimen was peripheral blood, collected on day 0 of AZD1222 vaccination. Written as DNA, the CDR3 is TGTGCCAGCTCACCACGGGAGAGTACTAGCGCAACGCAGTATTTT. It specifies CASSPRESTSATQYF.